In this sample, the clone carrying this T cell receptor (beta chain) turned up once. The entry originates in a study of blood T cell repertoires in COVID-19. About the research overall: Some COVID-19 samples were acute and others convalescent; all came from the United States, Italy and Spain. The analysed material was cDNA or gDNA that came from T cells, B-cell-depleted T cells, or PBMCs.

Authors' processing steps: Amplification from reference gene primers served as the basis for estimated nucleated cell counts. Produced via immunoSEQ multiplex PCR; TCRdb's table is partial and in-frame only. D and trimming come from the DNA, and the V and J calls and clone size come from that table. The sample lists around 130,000 clones; over 70% were seen once. The germline CDR1 and CDR2 sequences are SGHTA and FQGNSA. V lost 4 bases to trimming and J lost 4 bases, with 12 bases between them. The CDR3 runs 14 residues. The chain is built from TRBV7-2 and TRBJ2-3; D call uncertain. The receptor was derived from a man older than 75 with acute or convalescent COVID-19. The sequencing sample was made of peripheral blood. CDR3 amino acids: CASSSRIPPDTQYF. CDR3 in DNA: TGTGCCAGCAGCTCCAGGATACCGCCAGATACGCAGTATTTT.